This T cell receptor (beta chain) was sequenced during a study of shared clonotypes between healthy human individuals. Turning to the study itself: The plates for each donor numbered three CD4 naive, three CD4 memory, two CD8 naive and one CD8 memory.

Naive CD8 populations comprised CD45RO-negative cells positively selected for CCR7, excluding terminally differentiated effector memory CD45RA+ cells. Study-wide results and caveats: The study found lower generation probabilities in non-shared clonotypes than in those shared by all four donors. On the whole, naive subsets had larger estimated richness than memory subsets had.

This CDR3 has 14 residues. V was cut by 1 base and J by 3 bases, with 13 bases left in between. Germline CDR1 and CDR2: GTSNPN and SVGIG (reference sequence). Each subset's genomic DNA was shared equally among a number of immunoSEQ plates. The assay was immunoSEQ multiplex PCR, and TCRdb's table has in-frame clones only and misses some. The sample carries about 2,100,000 clones, approximately 94% recorded once. With respect to this clone: Its matching antigen is unknown.

The source of this sequence is a man younger than 35 in good health. Some clones in this sample may be carry-over from other donors' samples. The chain employs TRBV30 and TRBJ2-7, with D tentatively TRBD1 or TRBD2 (6 bases each). The sequenced material came from naive CD8+ T cells from PBMCs. In DNA, the CDR3 is TGTGCCTGGAGTGGACTAGACAGGCTCTACGAGCAGTACTTC. This sequence encodes CAWSGLDRLYEQYF.